A selection of T cell receptor beta chains follows, all from one sample in a study of CD8+ T cells in alopecia areata. Measured with immunoSEQ multiplex PCR; TCRdb has only the in-frame clones, and not every one. Among about 200,000 clones, around 50% were seen once, and the ten largest hold approximately 4.9%. Sequencing used CD8+ T cells sorted from blood. The receptors were gathered from a human donor in good health. Each CDR3 is given with its conserved first and last residue. A D gene is named only where the DNA matches it firmly. The size field is filled for only some rows; it gives once, few, many or a size class.

size	D	V	J	CDR3	DNA
NA	TRBD1	TRBV7-9	TRBJ2-1	CASSYRDSPYNEQFF	TGTGCCAGCAGCTACCGGGACAGCCCTTACAATGAGCAGTTCTTC
NA	NA	TRBV9	TRBJ1-1	CASSAAGFGEAFF	TGTGCCAGCAGCGCCGCGGGGTTCGGTGAAGCTTTCTTT
few	NA	TRBV12-2	TRBJ1-1	CASRLVGALNTEAFF	TGTGCAAGTCGCTTAGTCGGGGCCCTGAACACTGAAGCTTTCTTT
NA	NA	TRBV5-1	TRBJ2-1	CASSSSQGYNEQFF	TGCGCCAGCAGCTCCAGCCAGGGTTACAATGAGCAGTTCTTC
few	NA	TRBV10-3	TRBJ1-5	CAIGYRRNQPQHF	TGTGCCATCGGGTATAGACGCAATCAGCCCCAGCATTTT
NA	TRBD2	TRBV13	TRBJ2-2	CASSGRGRGGAGELFF	TGTGCCAGCAGCGGGCGCGGACGCGGGGGGGCCGGGGAGCTGTTTTTT
few	NA	TRBV7-9	TRBJ2-7	CASSLVSPGKVEQYF	TGTGCCAGCAGCTTAGTGTCGCCAGGGAAAGTGGAGCAGTACTTC
NA	NA	TRBV30	TRBJ2-5	CAWSVRGGETQYF	TGTGCCTGGAGTGTACGGGGTGGGGAGACCCAGTACTTC
NA	NA	TRBV29-1	TRBJ1-2	CSVEDGGKMDYGYTF	TGCAGCGTTGAAGACGGGGGGAAAATGGACTATGGCTACACCTTC
NA	TRBD2	TRBV5-1	TRBJ2-5	CASSFLAGGPSQETQYF	TGCGCCAGCAGCTTCCTAGCGGGGGGGCCTTCCCAAGAGACCCAGTACTTC
few	NA	TRBV7-9	TRBJ2-6	CASRRDSGANVLTF	TGTGCCAGCAGGAGAGACTCTGGGGCCAACGTCCTGACTTTC
NA	TRBD2	TRBV7-2	TRBJ2-7	CASTSSGGGYEQYF	TGTGCCAGCACGAGCAGCGGGGGGGGCTACGAGCAGTACTTC
NA	NA	TRBV30	TRBJ1-1	CAWISGFPEAFF	TGTGCCTGGATCTCAGGGTTCCCTGAAGCTTTCTTT
NA	NA	TRBV2	TRBJ2-1	CASERLRGNEQFF	TGTGCCAGCGAACGGCTACGGGGAAATGAGCAGTTCTTC
NA	TRBD2	TRBV6-5	TRBJ2-3	CASSPRGGGPDTQYF	TGTGCCAGCAGTCCCCGGGGCGGGGGGCCGGATACGCAGTATTTT
NA	TRBD2	TRBV30	TRBJ2-1	CAWRLGLANNEQFF	TGTGCCTGGAGGCTGGGACTAGCCAATAATGAGCAGTTCTTC
NA	TRBD1	TRBV7-9	TRBJ2-4	CASSPSGTGSIQYF	TGTGCCAGCAGTCCCTCCGGGACAGGGTCCATTCAGTACTTC
few	NA	TRBV20-1	TRBJ1-5	CSATGSQHF	TGCAGTGCTACGGGTTCCCAGCATTTT
few	NA	TRBV5-1	TRBJ2-3	CASSSLVAEGDTQYF	TGCGCCAGCAGCTCTCTGGTGGCAGAGGGCGATACGCAGTATTTT
NA	NA	TRBV7-8	TRBJ2-7	CASSSTGPGYEQYF	TGTGCCAGCAGCTCGACTGGTCCCGGCTACGAGCAGTACTTC
NA	NA	TRBV6-5	TRBJ1-2	CASSIRQEGGYTF	TGTGCCAGCAGTATCCGACAGGAGGGCGGCTACACCTTC
NA	TRBD2	TRBV5-4	TRBJ2-1	CASSSGLAGDNEQFF	TGTGCCAGCAGCTCGGGACTAGCGGGGGACAATGAGCAGTTCTTC
few	NA	TRBV5-1	TRBJ1-1	CASSLGQGGTEAFF	TGCGCCAGCAGCTTGGGGCAGGGTGGCACTGAAGCTTTCTTT
NA	NA	TRBV5-5	TRBJ1-1	CASNVAEHTEAFF	TGTGCCAGCAACGTCGCAGAGCACACTGAAGCTTTCTTT
NA	NA	TRBV18	TRBJ1-4	CASSPVGVGQLFF	TGTGCCAGCTCACCAGTCGGGGTAGGACAACTGTTTTTT
once	TRBD1	TRBV4-2	TRBJ1-5	CASSQDMTGFQPQHF	TGTGCCAGCAGCCAAGATATGACAGGGTTTCAGCCCCAGCATTTT
once	TRBD1	TRBV4-1	TRBJ1-2	CASSQFGQGTSYGYTF	TGCGCCAGCAGCCAATTTGGACAGGGGACATCCTATGGCTACACCTTC
few	NA	TRBV29-1	TRBJ2-5	CSVAARVIETQYF	TGCAGCGTTGCCGCCAGGGTGATAGAGACCCAGTACTTC
few	NA	TRBV12-5	TRBJ1-5	CASGSTTGTTISATQHF	TGTGCTAGTGGTTCCACTACCGGGACTACAATATCAGCGACCCAGCATTTT
NA	TRBD1	TRBV4-1	TRBJ2-7	CASSPRTGYEQYF	TGCGCCAGCAGCCCCCGGACAGGGTACGAGCAGTACTTC
NA	NA	TRBV2	TRBJ1-4	CASSLKGTNEKLFF	TGTGCCAGCAGTCTAAAGGGGACTAATGAAAAACTGTTTTTT
NA	TRBD2	TRBV30	TRBJ2-1	CAWSAPPLAGGFYEQFF	TGTGCCTGGAGTGCCCCTCCACTAGCGGGGGGGTTTTATGAGCAGTTCTTC
NA	NA	TRBV9	TRBJ2-2	CASSLSRTGRESGELFF	TGTGCCAGCAGCCTCAGTCGGACAGGGCGGGAGTCCGGGGAGCTGTTTTTT
NA	NA	TRBV9	TRBJ1-3	CASSVGKEGNTIYF	TGTGCCAGCAGCGTAGGCAAGGAAGGAAACACCATATATTTT
NA	TRBD1	TRBV19	TRBJ2-7	CASSPGTGDYEQYF	TGTGCCAGCTCTCCCGGGACAGGGGACTACGAGCAGTACTTC
NA	NA	TRBV27	TRBJ1-5	CASSPLGVAIQPQHF	TGTGCCAGCAGCCCCCTGGGGGTGGCTATTCAGCCCCAGCATTTT
NA	NA	TRBV29-1	TRBJ2-7	CSVGQSYEQYF	TGCAGCGTTGGTCAGTCCTACGAGCAGTACTTC
NA	NA	TRBV15	TRBJ1-2	CATSSRTVLNYGYTF	TGTGCCACCAGCTCAAGGACAGTCCTCAACTATGGCTACACCTTC
NA	NA	TRBV6-5	TRBJ1-2	CASSQTGSSNYGYTF	TGTGCCAGCAGTCAAACAGGCTCTTCTAACTATGGCTACACCTTC
NA	TRBD1	TRBV6-5	TRBJ1-2	CASTLRQGWLNGYTF	TGTGCCAGCACTCTTCGACAGGGCTGGTTAAATGGCTACACCTTC
NA	TRBD2	TRBV4-1	TRBJ2-3	CASSAAGGRFTDTQYF	TGCGCCAGCAGCGCAGCGGGGGGGAGATTCACAGATACGCAGTATTTT
NA	TRBD2	TRBV11-2	TRBJ2-1	CASSSGLGSSYNEQFF	TGTGCCAGCAGCTCGGGACTAGGGAGCTCCTACAATGAGCAGTTCTTC
few	TRBD1	TRBV7-9	TRBJ2-1	CASNSGQGYNEQFF	TGTGCCAGCAACTCGGGACAGGGTTACAATGAGCAGTTCTTC
NA	TRBD1	TRBV25-1	TRBJ1-2	CASRGTAYGYTF	TGTGCCAGCAGGGGGACAGCATATGGCTACACCTTC
NA	TRBD1	TRBV5-1	TRBJ1-2	CASSSDRTGYGYTF	TGCGCCAGCAGCTCGGACAGGACTGGTTACGGCTACACCTTC
NA	NA	TRBV11-2	TRBJ2-7	CASSLAPGAEQYF	TGTGCCAGCAGCTTAGCCCCAGGGGCCGAGCAGTACTTC
few	NA	TRBV2	TRBJ1-6	CASSESSPLHF	TGTGCCAGCAGTGAAAGTTCACCCCTCCACTTT
NA	TRBD1	TRBV10-2	TRBJ1-1	CATTGGGSPLGTEAFF	TGCGCCACCACAGGGGGTGGATCCCCCCTTGGGACTGAAGCTTTCTTT
NA	NA	TRBV4-1	TRBJ2-2	CASSQAPANTGELFF	TGCGCCAGCAGCCAAGCTCCAGCAAACACCGGGGAGCTGTTTTTT
NA	NA	TRBV2	TRBJ2-5	CASSGEGYQETQYF	TGTGCCAGCAGCGGAGAGGGGTACCAAGAGACCCAGTACTTC
many	NA	TRBV29-1	TRBJ1-2	CSVRWGRVRGYTF	TGCAGCGTCCGCTGGGGCAGGGTTCGTGGCTACACCTTC
NA	TRBD2	TRBV9	TRBJ2-7	CASSASGGSSYEQYF	TGTGCCAGCAGCGCTAGCGGGGGGTCCTCATACGAGCAGTACTTC
NA	NA	TRBV7-9	TRBJ2-7	CASSSNRDWTYEQYF	TGTGCCAGCAGCTCAAACCGGGACTGGACCTACGAGCAGTACTTC
few	NA	TRBV29-1	TRBJ2-5	CSVEGGGAGKTQYF	TGCAGCGTTGAAGGAGGCGGGGCGGGAAAGACCCAGTACTTC
once	NA	TRBV7-9	TRBJ1-2	CASSLASFYGYTF	TGTGCCAGCAGCTTAGCCAGCTTCTATGGCTACACCTTC